Presented here are 15 T cell receptor beta chains from one specimen sequenced in a study of beta chain features in type 1 diabetes. Expressed TCRB transcripts were sequenced because the isolated RNA had all been reverse transcribed beforehand. Sequencing was performed with immunoSEQ multiplex PCR; in TCRdb, only in-frame clones are kept and a portion is missing. Of 400,000 to 550,000 clones listed, approximately 10% are singletons. Sequencing was done on a sample of naive CD4+ T cells from blood. The receptor source for this set is a woman aged 18-29 years in good health.

V usage is TRBV30 and J usage is TRBJ1-1, with D perhaps matching TRBD1 (5 bases). The germline V and J ends were trimmed by 8 bases and 4 bases, with 17 bases remaining between them. The CDR3 totals 13 residues. CDR1 and CDR2 from the germline V gene are GTSNPN and SVGIG (reference sequence). The CDR3 here is CAGGARGSTEAFF. The DNA of the CDR3 is TGTGCCGGGGGTGCTCGGGGGAGCACTGAAGCTTTCTTT.

This clone occurred a few times. The rearrangement links TRBV7-9 to TRBJ1-2; perhaps TRBD1 as D (5 bases). The CDR3 is made up of 13 amino acids. CDR1 and CDR2 (germline): SEHNR, FQNEAQ (reference sequence). Trimming removed 5 bases from V and 3 bases from J, with 10 bases in between. The CDR3 nucleotides are TGTGCCAGCAGCCTGGGACGGGACTATGGCTACACCTTC. Its protein is CASSLGRDYGYTF.

The V and J genes are TRBV30 and TRBJ2-1; either TRBD1 or TRBD2 may fit D (5 bases each). This CDR3 contains 15 residues. Trimming took 1 base from V and 6 from J, leaving 16 bases between them. The V gene's germline CDR1 is GTSNPN and CDR2 SVGIG (reference sequence). CDR3 nucleotides: TGTGCCTGGAGTGGGTTGGGGGAGAGTTCCAATGAGCAGTTCTTC. Translation gives CAWSGLGESSNEQFF.

This clone has more than one count but fewer than ten. This sequence joins TRBV10-3 and TRBJ2-7; 10 positions agree with TRBD1. CDR1 and CDR2 from the germline V gene are ENHRY and SYGVKD. The CDR3 has 14 amino acids. V trimming: 6 bases; J trimming: 5 bases; junction bases outside the gene matches: 7. The CDR3 DNA reads as TGTGCCATCAGAGGTGGGACAGGGGTCCACGAGCAGTACTTC. Translation: CAIRGGTGVHEQYF.

There are a few counts of this clone. This rearrangement joins TRBV7-6 to TRBJ2-3; tentatively, D is TRBD1 (5 bases). Germline CDR1 reads SGHVS; CDR2 reads FNYEAQ. Trimming removed 1 base from V and 0 bases from J, with 11 bases in between. This CDR3 spans 16 amino acids. CDR3 nucleotide sequence: TGTGCCAGCAGCTTAGTTAGGGGTCGGAGCACAGATACGCAGTATTTT. Its translation: CASSLVRGRSTDTQYF.

The V gene is TRBV29-1, the J gene TRBJ2-1; TRBD2 might be the D (6 bases). CDR3 length: 12 amino acids. Trimming left V 7 bases short and J 8 bases short, with 15 bases between. Germline-derived CDR1 and CDR2 are SQVTM and ANQGSEA. The CDR3 DNA follows: TGCAGCGGTGGGACTCGGGGCGATGAGCAGTTCTTC. This codes for CSGGTRGDEQFF.

This clone showed up just a few times. The chain carries TRBV7-2 and TRBJ2-2; D gene unclear. With 0 bases removed from V and 1 base from J, the gap between germline ends came to 6 bases. Germline V gene data show CDR1 as SGHTA and CDR2 as FQGNSA. The CDR3 consists of 15 residues. The CDR3 region has the DNA TGTGCCAGCAGCTTAGCGCTTAGGAACACCGGGGAGCTGTTTTTT. Translation: CASSLALRNTGELFF.

This clone turned up a few times. The rearrangement links TRBV29-1 to TRBJ2-1; TRBD1 agrees at 7 bases. V shed 7 bases and J 4 bases; nucleotides not matched to a gene: 10. This CDR3 spans 14 amino acids. CDR1 SQVTM and CDR2 ANQGSEA come from the germline V gene. The CDR3 is CSARRDRGYNEQFF. The DNA for the CDR3 is TGCAGCGCACGCCGGGACAGAGGGTACAATGAGCAGTTCTTC.

This rearrangement joins TRBV2 to TRBJ1-1, with D unresolved. The CDR3 has 11 residues. Germline V gene data show CDR1 as SNHLY and CDR2 as FYNNEI. Trimming left V 8 bases short and J 11 bases short, with 15 bases between. CDR3 loop: CASETSNKAFF. CDR3 coding DNA: TGTGCCAGCGAGACTTCTAACAAGGCTTTCTTT. Looking up the rest from reference TRBV2 and TRBJ1-1 gives the full variable domain: EPEVTQTPSHQVTQMGQEVILRCVPISNHLYFYWYRQILGQKVEFLVSFYNNEISEKSEIFDDQFSVERPDGSNFTLKIRSTKLEDSAMYFCASETSNKAFFGQGTRLTVV.

This clone was counted between two and nine times. The rearrangement links TRBV5-1 to TRBJ2-7, with D possibly TRBD1 on 6 matching bases. The CDR3 covers 13 residues. V dropped 4 bases and J dropped 3 bases, with 11 bases sitting between them. Germline CDR1 reads SGHRS; CDR2 reads YFSETQ. CDR3 loop: CASSPDSSYEQYV. As DNA, the CDR3 is TGCGCCAGCAGCCCGGACAGTAGCTACGAGCAGTACGTC.

This chain uses TRBV7-2 with TRBJ2-5; 11 nucleotides match TRBD2. V trimming: 2 bases; J trimming: 6 bases; junction bases outside the gene matches: 8. CDR1 is SGHTA, CDR2 FQGNSA, per germline. This CDR3 comprises 16 residues. CDR3 amino acids: CASSLSSGGSRKTQYF. The CDR3 coding sequence is TGTGCCAGCAGCTTATCTAGCGGGGGGTCGAGGAAGACCCAGTACTTC.

This clone was seen more than once but under ten times. The V call is TRBV9, the J call TRBJ2-3; D unclear. Germline V CDR1 and CDR2: SGDLS, YYNGEE. The length of the CDR3 is 11 residues. Trimming took 3 bases from V and 3 from J, leaving 2 bases between them. CDR3 sequence reads: CASSETDTQYF. CDR3 nucleotides: TGTGCCAGCAGCGAAACAGATACGCAGTATTTT.

This clone was seen a handful of times. The chain has TRBV5-6 and TRBJ2-1; 15 bases map to TRBD2. Germline values: CDR1 SGHDT, CDR2 YYEEEE. Losses at the gene ends were 4 bases for V and 8 bases for J; bases not matched to a gene: 4. The CDR3 has 15 residues. The CDR3 sequence: CASSPGLAGGDEQFF. The CDR3 DNA is TGTGCCAGCAGCCCGGGACTAGCGGGAGGCGATGAGCAGTTCTTC.

This clone came up a few times. The CDR3 reads CASSPGSKNEQYV. The CDR3 region has the DNA TGTGCCAGCTCACCGGGATCCAAAAACGAGCAGTACGTC. The chain is built from TRBV18 and TRBJ2-7; no firm D call. The V gene lost 3 bases and the J gene lost 5 bases, with 11 bases spanning the gap. The CDR3 covers 13 residues. Germline V CDR1 and CDR2: KGHSH, LQKENI.

This clone has only a few counts. Additional DNA sequences in this sample encode the identical CDR3. V and J are TRBV18 and TRBJ1-2; no firm D call. The CDR3 sequence is 13 residues long. Trimming removed 3 bases from V and 5 bases from J, with 10 bases in between. CDR1 and CDR2 (germline): KGHSH, LQKENI. As DNA, the CDR3 is TGTGCCAGCTCACCTGAGACGGATTATGGCTACACCTTC. Protein: CASSPETDYGYTF.